Sequencing of this T cell receptor beta chain was carried out in a study of molecular identifiers for immune sequencing clone quantification. Study context: Naive CD8 RNA (around 20,000 or 100,000 cells) was divided into five aliquots, with four sequenced.

Input for naive CD8 libraries was about 17,000 to 1,100,000 sorted cells; the RNA fraction used was 10%, 30% or 50%. Looked up from germline, CDR1 is MGHRA and CDR2 is YSYEKL. This CDR3 has 14 amino acids. Deletions cut 6 bases from V and 0 bases from J, with 12 bases between. TCRdb fed the PCR reads into MiXCR, producing one record per CDR3 protein. The table shows some 320,000 distinct CDR3 sequences, with around 21% occurring only once. The table lists this clonotype with many counts. This clonotype was obtained from a human donor in good health. Some libraries in this study had Jurkat cell RNA spiked in. Sequenced sample: naive CD8+ T cells from blood, with Jurkat cell RNA spiked in. The subset: FACS-sorted CD8+CD4-CCR7+CD45RA+ naive T cells. The chain links TRBV4-1 to TRBJ2-7; D is uncertain. The CDR3 loop is CASSPSPGSYEQYF. The CDR3 region has the DNA TGCGCCAGCAGTCCAAGTCCGGGCTCCTACGAGCAGTACTTC.